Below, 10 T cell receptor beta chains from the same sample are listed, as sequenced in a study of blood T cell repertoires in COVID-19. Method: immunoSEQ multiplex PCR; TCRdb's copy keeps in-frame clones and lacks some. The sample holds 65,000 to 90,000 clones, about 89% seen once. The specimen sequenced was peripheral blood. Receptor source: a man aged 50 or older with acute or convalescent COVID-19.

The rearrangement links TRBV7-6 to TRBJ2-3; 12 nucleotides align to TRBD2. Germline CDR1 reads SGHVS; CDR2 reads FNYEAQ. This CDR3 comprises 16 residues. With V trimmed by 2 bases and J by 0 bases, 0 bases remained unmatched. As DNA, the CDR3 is TGTGCCAGCAGCTTAACTAGCGGGGGGAGCACAGATACGCAGTATTTT. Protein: CASSLTSGGSTDTQYF.

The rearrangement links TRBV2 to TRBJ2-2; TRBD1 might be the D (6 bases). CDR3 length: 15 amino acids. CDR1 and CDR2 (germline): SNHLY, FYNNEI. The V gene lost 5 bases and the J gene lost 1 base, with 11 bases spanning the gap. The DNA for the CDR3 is TGTGCCAGCAGTAGGGGCAGGGGGAACACCGGGGAGCTGTTTTTT. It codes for CASSRGRGNTGELFF.

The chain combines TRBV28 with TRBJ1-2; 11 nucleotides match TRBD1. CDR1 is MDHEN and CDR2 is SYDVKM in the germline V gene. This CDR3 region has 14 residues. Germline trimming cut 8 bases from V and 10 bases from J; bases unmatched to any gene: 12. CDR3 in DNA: TGTGCCAGCGGGTCGGGACAGGGGGGAGTGGCCTACACCTTC. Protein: CASGSGQGGVAYTF.

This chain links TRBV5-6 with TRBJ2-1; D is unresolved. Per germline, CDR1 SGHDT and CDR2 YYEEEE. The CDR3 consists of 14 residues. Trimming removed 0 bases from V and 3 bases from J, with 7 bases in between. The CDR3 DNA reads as TGTGCCAGCAGCTTGGGCAGTTACTACAATGAGCAGTTCTTC. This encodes CASSLGSYYNEQFF.

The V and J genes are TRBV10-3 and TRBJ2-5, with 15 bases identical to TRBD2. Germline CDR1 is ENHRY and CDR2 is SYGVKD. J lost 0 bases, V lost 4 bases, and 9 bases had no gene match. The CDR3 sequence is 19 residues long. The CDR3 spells CAISVKGLAGGSYQETQYF. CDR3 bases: TGTGCCATCAGTGTAAAGGGACTAGCGGGGGGATCGTACCAAGAGACCCAGTACTTC.

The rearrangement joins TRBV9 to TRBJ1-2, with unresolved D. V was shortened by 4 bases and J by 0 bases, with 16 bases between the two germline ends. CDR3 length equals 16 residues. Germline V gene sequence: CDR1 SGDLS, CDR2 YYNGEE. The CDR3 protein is CASSLSGSPPNYGYTF. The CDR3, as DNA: TGTGCCAGCAGCCTCAGTGGTTCCCCACCTAACTATGGCTACACCTTC. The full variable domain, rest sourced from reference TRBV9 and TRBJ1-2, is DSGVTQTPKHLITATGQRVTLRCSPRSGDLSVYWYQQSLDQGLQFLIQYYNGEERAKGNILERFSAQQFPDLHSELNLSSLELGDSALYFCASSLSGSPPNYGYTFGSGTRLTVV.

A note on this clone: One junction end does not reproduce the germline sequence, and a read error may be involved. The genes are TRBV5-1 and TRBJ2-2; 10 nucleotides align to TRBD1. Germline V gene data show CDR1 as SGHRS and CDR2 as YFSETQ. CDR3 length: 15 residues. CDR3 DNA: TGCGCCAGCAGCCGGGACAGGGGTAACACCAGGGAGCTGTTTTTT. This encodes CASSRDRGNTRELFF.

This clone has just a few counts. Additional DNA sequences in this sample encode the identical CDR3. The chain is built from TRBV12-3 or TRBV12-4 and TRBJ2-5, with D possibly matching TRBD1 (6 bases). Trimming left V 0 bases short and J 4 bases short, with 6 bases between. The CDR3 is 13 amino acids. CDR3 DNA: TGTGCCAGCAGTTTAGCAGGGGGAGAGACCCAGTACTTC. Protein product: CASSLAGGETQYF.

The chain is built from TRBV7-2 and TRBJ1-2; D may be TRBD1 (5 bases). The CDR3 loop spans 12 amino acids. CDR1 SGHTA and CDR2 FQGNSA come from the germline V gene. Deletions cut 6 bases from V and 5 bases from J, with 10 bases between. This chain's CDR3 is CASSVGGYGYTF. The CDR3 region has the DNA TGTGCCAGCAGTGTGGGGGGTTATGGCTACACCTTC.

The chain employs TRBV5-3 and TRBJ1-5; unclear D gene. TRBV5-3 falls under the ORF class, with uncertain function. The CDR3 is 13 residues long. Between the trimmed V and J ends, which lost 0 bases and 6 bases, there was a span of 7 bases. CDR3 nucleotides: TGTGCCAGAAGCTTGGCTCCCGGTCAGCCCCAGCATTTT. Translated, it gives CARSLAPGQPQHF.